A selection of T cell receptor beta chains follows, all from one sample in a study of blood T cell repertoires in COVID-19. This table comes from immunoSEQ multiplex PCR, and its TCRdb copy is limited to in-frame clones, with some not included. Here the sample spans tens of thousands of clones, 85% to 95% being singletons. The sequenced sample was peripheral blood. The source of these receptors is a man aged 45-60 years with acute or convalescent COVID-19. The conserved cysteine and the conserved F or W are not part of the CDR3 here. D genes are given only for firm matches.

d_gene,v_gene,len,j_gene,CDR3aa
.,TRBV30,12,TRBJ2-4,AWRTAGGKNIQY
.,TRBV6-5,9,TRBJ2-7,ASSRLDEQY
.,TRBV3-1/TRBV3-2,13,TRBJ1-5,ASSQGQDSNQPQH
TRBD2,TRBV3-1/TRBV3-2,16,TRBJ2-5,ASSQAGTSGVSGETQY
.,TRBV2,12,TRBJ1-5,ASSYERGNQPQH
.,TRBV14,12,TRBJ2-5,ASSQERARGTQY
TRBD2,TRBV6-6,13,TRBJ2-1,ATLGTSGSYNEQF
TRBD1,TRBV19,11,TRBJ1-2,AVRDRGGYGYT
.,TRBV12-3/TRBV12-4,10,TRBJ1-5,ASSLNRQPQH
TRBD2,TRBV7-2,13,TRBJ2-7,ASRSSGTSGNEQY
.,TRBV19,13,TRBJ2-3,ASAWRGLPTDTQY